Each of the 19 T cell receptor beta chains below was sequenced from the same sample in a study of CD8 T cells in Susac syndrome. The authors reverse transcribed about 0.45 to 1 ug RNA with random hexamers. Each CDR3 protein is one row after TCRdb ran MiXCR on the immunoSEQ multiplex PCR reads. The sample records some 68,000 distinct CDR3 sequences, 93% being singletons. The sample consisted of CD4+ T cells from PBMCs. These receptors all stem from a human donor with Susac syndrome.

The J gene is TRBJ1-2, the V gene TRBV7-2; D unclear. V shed 2 bases and J shed 5 bases, with 9 bases lying between them. CDR1 is SGHTA and CDR2 is FQGNSA in the germline V gene. This CDR3 has 13 amino acids. CDR3: CASSLLGPYGYTF. In DNA, the CDR3 is TGTGCCAGCAGCTTACTTGGGCCATATGGCTACACCTTC.

This chain uses TRBV4-2 with TRBJ2-2; no clear D. The CDR3 loop spans 13 amino acids. Looked up from germline, CDR1 is LGHNA and CDR2 is YNFKEQ. V lost 1 base, J lost 7 bases, and 7 bases lay in between. Here the CDR3 DNA reads TGTGCCAGCAGCCAAGGGGCGAACGGGGAGCTGTTTTTT. Translating it yields CASSQGANGELFF.

The chain uses TRBV4-1 and TRBJ1-5, with D maybe TRBD1 (5 bases). The CDR3 is 15 residues long. Trimming removed 4 bases from V and 8 bases from J, with 18 bases in between. Germline V gene lookup returns CDR1 MGHRA and CDR2 YSYEKL. The CDR3, as DNA: TGCGCCAGCAGCCGCTGGGACCGCGGAGGGGAGCCCCAGCATTTT. Residues: CASSRWDRGGEPQHF.

The chain carries TRBV20-1 and TRBJ1-3; D remains unclear. CDR1 is DFQATT and CDR2 is SNEGSKA in the germline V gene (reference sequence). V shed 3 bases and J shed 0 bases, with 9 bases lying between them. The CDR3 consists of 14 residues. CDR3 region: CSARPTSSGNTIYF. CDR3 DNA: TGCAGTGCTAGGCCTACATCCTCTGGAAACACCATATATTTT.

The genes are TRBV7-2 and TRBJ1-5; D is possibly TRBD1 (5 bases). Germline V CDR1 and CDR2: SGHTA, FQGNSA. CDR3 length: 15 amino acids. V lost 1 base to trimming and J lost 7 bases, with 14 bases between them. The CDR3 DNA reads TGTGCCAGCAGCTTAGGGCATTTAGGGGAACAGCCCCAGCATTTT. It yields the protein CASSLGHLGEQPQHF.

The chain is built from TRBV20-1 and TRBJ1-6, with D possibly TRBD1 on 5 matching bases. This CDR3 is built from 14 residues. Germline V CDR1 and CDR2: DFQATT, SNEGSKA (reference sequence). Deletions cut 6 bases from V and 4 bases from J, with 13 bases between. CDR3 DNA sequence: TGCAGTGCCCTTCCCGGGACTTATAATTCACCCCTCCACTTT. It yields the protein CSALPGTYNSPLHF.

V and J are TRBV28 and TRBJ2-5; no firm D call. Trimming shortened V by 5 bases and J by 4 bases, and 8 bases separated the two germline ends. Per the germline V gene, CDR1 is MDHEN and CDR2 is SYDVKM. The CDR3 is 12 residues long. The CDR3 bases are TGTGCCAGCAGTCGACGTGGAGAGACCCAGTACTTC. Encoded protein: CASSRRGETQYF.

The chain carries TRBV18 and TRBJ1-6; D gene ambiguous. The V end lost 2 bases, the J end lost 0 bases, and 2 bases lay between the germline ends. CDR1 is KGHSH and CDR2 is LQKENI in the germline V gene. The CDR3 has 14 residues. DNA for the CDR3: TGTGCCAGCTCACCATACTCCTATAATTCACCCCTCCACTTT. Protein: CASSPYSYNSPLHF.

The chain has TRBV29-1 and TRBJ2-5, with D unclear. V lost 8 bases, J lost 5 bases, and 15 bases lay in between. This CDR3 is built from 12 residues. From germline, CDR1 is SQVTM and CDR2 ANQGSEA. CDR3 residues: CSSSLTSETQYF. The CDR3 coding sequence is TGCAGCTCATCCCTCACCTCGGAGACCCAGTACTTC.

CDR3 sequence reads: CASSLGQTDTQYF. The CDR3 bases are TGTGCCAGCAGCCTAGGACAGACAGATACGCAGTATTTT. The J gene is TRBJ2-3, the V gene TRBV28, with D possibly being TRBD1 (6 bases). The germline gives CDR1 MDHEN, CDR2 SYDVKM. V lost 6 bases to trimming and J lost 3 bases, with 10 bases between them. This CDR3 comprises 13 residues.

This clonotype occurred a few times. This CDR3 is CASSEAGGYPYEQYF. For the CDR3, the DNA is TGTGCCAGCAGTGAAGCAGGGGGATACCCCTACGAGCAGTACTTC. The chain uses TRBV6-1 and TRBJ2-7; tentatively, D is TRBD1 (6 bases). Germline V CDR1 and CDR2: MNHNS, SASEGT. The length of the CDR3 is 15 residues. Trimming shortened V by 0 bases and J by 2 bases, and 11 bases separated the two germline ends.

In its sample, this clonotype was seen once. This chain joins TRBV20-1 and TRBJ2-3; 8 nucleotides line up with TRBD2. The V gene end was trimmed by 5 bases and the J gene end by 0 bases; junction bases not matched to a gene: 10. Germline CDR1 reads DFQATT; CDR2 reads SNEGSKA (reference sequence). The CDR3 extends over 16 amino acids. The chain's CDR3 is CSAPGRLALSTDTQYF. The CDR3, as DNA: TGCAGTGCTCCCGGGCGACTAGCGCTGAGCACAGATACGCAGTATTTT.

V and J are TRBV6-1 and TRBJ2-5; 7 bases map to TRBD2. Trimming cost V 3 bases and J 2 bases; bases outside gene matches: 3. In germline, CDR1 is MNHNS, CDR2 SASEGT. This CDR3 has 14 residues. The CDR3 DNA reads TGTGCCAGCAGTGATAGCGGGCAGCAAGAGACCCAGTACTTC. This sequence encodes CASSDSGQQETQYF.

The rearrangement uses TRBV20-1 and TRBJ2-7; 11 nucleotides line up with TRBD1. CDR3 length equals 14 residues. J lost 2 bases, V lost 4 bases, and 4 bases had no gene match. Germline CDR1 DFQATT, CDR2 SNEGSKA (reference sequence). CDR3 sequence: CSAKSGQGAYEQYF. The CDR3 DNA reads TGCAGTGCTAAATCGGGACAGGGGGCCTACGAGCAGTACTTC.

The chain recombines TRBV12-3 or TRBV12-4 with TRBJ1-6; D not certain. This CDR3 region has 15 residues. Trimming shortened V by 6 bases and J by 8 bases, and 17 bases separated the two germline ends. CDR3 loop: CASSPQMSRDSPLHF. In DNA form, the CDR3 reads TGTGCCAGCAGCCCCCAGATGAGTCGGGATTCACCCCTCCACTTT.

The rearrangement joins TRBV18 to TRBJ2-7, with 9 bases lining up with TRBD1. The V and J ends lost 3 bases and 4 bases, in that order; junction bases with no gene match: 4. CDR1 and CDR2 (germline): KGHSH, LQKENI. CDR3 length: 14 residues. The CDR3 here is CASSPGQGLYEQYF. CDR3 nucleotide sequence: TGTGCCAGCTCACCTGGACAGGGGTTGTACGAGCAGTACTTC.

The genes are TRBV6-2 or TRBV6-3 and TRBJ1-4, with D tentatively TRBD1 (5 bases). The CDR3 has 15 residues. Germline-derived CDR1 and CDR2 are MNHEY and SVGEGT. V was cut by 4 bases and J by 8 bases, with 17 bases left in between. This CDR3 reads CASSSRAQGREKLFF. The CDR3 region has the DNA TGTGCCAGCAGTTCCCGGGCCCAGGGACGAGAAAAACTGTTTTTT.

The chain combines TRBV12-3 or TRBV12-4 with TRBJ2-3; 8 bases map to TRBD2. The ends lost 8 bases at V and 3 bases at J; junction bases unmatched: 25. This CDR3 comprises 20 residues. CDR3 sequence: CASPVVGRSGGPQATDTQYF. CDR3 coding DNA: TGTGCCAGCCCAGTTGTCGGTCGCAGCGGGGGACCACAGGCTACAGATACGCAGTATTTT.

This rearrangement joins TRBV6-6 to TRBJ1-3; D might be TRBD1 (6 bases). V was trimmed by 6 bases and J by 3 bases, leaving 12 bases between them. Germline V CDR1 and CDR2: MNHNY, SVGAGI (reference sequence). This CDR3 spans 14 amino acids. CDR3 bases: TGTGCCAGCAGCTCCGGGACACTTGGAAACACCATATATTTT. Its protein is CASSSGTLGNTIYF.